Shown below are 21 T cell receptor beta chains from a single sample sequenced in a study of shared clonotypes between healthy human individuals. Terminally differentiated effector memory CD45RA+ cells were excluded from the naive CD8 cells, which were CD45RO-negative and positively selected for CCR7. TCRdb's table, derived via immunoSEQ multiplex PCR, lists solely in-frame clones and lacks some. The table shows approximately 590,000 clones, with 95% to 96% occurring only once. The sequenced material came from naive CD8+ T cells sorted from blood. These receptors were obtained from a woman under 40 in good health.

The chain has TRBV6-5 and TRBJ2-3; D is perhaps TRBD1 (5 bases). Trimming removed 2 bases from V and 2 bases from J, with 8 bases in between. Germline loops: CDR1 MNHEY, CDR2 SVGAGI. CDR3 length: 14 amino acids. CDR3 sequence: CASSYAGPTDTQYF. CDR3 sequence (DNA): TGTGCCAGCAGTTACGCAGGGCCCACAGATACGCAGTATTTT.

J is TRBJ2-7 and V is TRBV7-9; D unresolved. Trimming left V 0 bases short and J 3 bases short, with 6 bases between. Germline-derived CDR1 and CDR2 are SEHNR and FQNEAQ (reference sequence). The CDR3 has 13 amino acids. This CDR3 reads CASSLAMDYEQYF. CDR3 sequence (DNA): TGTGCCAGCAGCTTAGCAATGGACTACGAGCAGTACTTC.

The rearrangement uses TRBV29-1 and TRBJ2-1; D is perhaps TRBD2 (5 bases). Germline V lookup: CDR1 SQVTM, CDR2 ANQGSEA. The CDR3 is 13 amino acids. V lost 6 bases and J lost 3, with 12 bases in between. CDR3 nucleotides: TGCAGCGTGGGGTACGGGATCTACAATGAGCAGTTCTTC. It translates to CSVGYGIYNEQFF.

The rearrangement joins TRBV7-8 to TRBJ2-1, with TRBD2 identical over 10 bases. CDR1 and CDR2 (germline): SGHVS, FQNEAQ. This CDR3 comprises 17 residues. V shed 5 bases, J shed 0 bases, and the junction held 7 bases outside the gene matches. The CDR3 coding sequence is TGTGCCAGCAGCGACGGACTAGCGGCTAGCTCCTACAATGAGCAGTTCTTC. Protein product: CASSDGLAASSYNEQFF.

This clone was detected once. Distinct nucleotide sequences in the sample also encode this CDR3. The chain uses TRBV28 and TRBJ2-1, with D possibly matching TRBD2 (6 bases). Trimming stripped 2 bases from V and 0 bases from J, with 8 bases between. The germline gives CDR1 MDHEN, CDR2 SYDVKM. CDR3 size: 15 residues. The CDR3 loop reads CASSLRGSSYNEQFF. CDR3 nucleotides: TGTGCCAGCAGTTTACGGGGGAGCTCCTACAATGAGCAGTTCTTC.

The V and J genes are TRBV27 and TRBJ2-1, with D unclear. In germline, CDR1 is MNHEY, CDR2 SMNVEV (reference sequence). With 4 bases removed from V and 5 bases from J, the gap between germline ends came to 6 bases. The CDR3 runs 12 residues. CDR3 loop: CASSYPNNEQFF. DNA for the CDR3: TGTGCCAGCAGTTACCCTAACAATGAGCAGTTCTTC.

The rearrangement links TRBV2 to TRBJ2-6; 9 bases map to TRBD1. Germline lookup yields CDR1 SNHLY and CDR2 FYNNEI. With 7 bases clipped from V and 0 bases from J, the junction kept 4 bases outside the gene matches. The CDR3 contains 16 residues. The CDR3 loop reads CASTADRGSGANVLTF. The CDR3 DNA reads as TGTGCCAGCACCGCGGACAGGGGCTCTGGGGCCAACGTCCTGACTTTC.

The DNA of the CDR3 is TGTGCCAGCCAAGACAGGGGGTTCTCTGGAAACACCATATATTTT. Its translation is CASQDRGFSGNTIYF. This sequence joins TRBV19 and TRBJ1-3, with 9 bases lining up with TRBD1. Per germline, CDR1 LNHDA and CDR2 SQIVND (reference sequence). Unmatched junction bases numbered 6, after V lost 9 bases and J lost 0 bases. The CDR3 loop spans 15 amino acids.

V gene TRBV15 combines with J gene TRBJ2-3, with D tentatively TRBD2 (6 bases). The CDR3 has 14 residues. Germline-derived CDR1 and CDR2 are LNHNV and YYDKDF (reference sequence). Trimming removed 9 bases from V and 2 bases from J, with 15 bases in between. The CDR3: CATGPGGYTDTQYF. The CDR3 DNA reads TGTGCCACGGGACCCGGGGGTTACACAGATACGCAGTATTTT.

This chain uses TRBV29-1 with TRBJ2-1, with 10 bases aligning to TRBD1. Germline V lookup: CDR1 SQVTM, CDR2 ANQGSEA. J gave up 7 bases and V 6 bases, and 9 bases lay outside the gene matches. The CDR3 runs to 14 residues. The CDR3 DNA reads TGCAGCGTGGCCGGGACAGGGGTGGGTAATGAGCAGTTCTTC. It codes for CSVAGTGVGNEQFF.

The genes are TRBV28 and TRBJ1-2, with D possibly TRBD1 on 6 matching bases. There are 13 residues in the CDR3. V was pared by 2 bases and J by 8 bases, with 12 bases between. Germline V gene sequence: CDR1 MDHEN, CDR2 SYDVKM. This chain's CDR3 is CASSLVGAGGYTF. DNA of the CDR3: TGTGCCAGCAGTTTAGTGGGGGCGGGCGGCTACACCTTC.

The chain is built from TRBV6-1 and TRBJ2-7, with 10 bases that match TRBD2. CDR1 and CDR2 (germline): MNHNS, SASEGT. This CDR3 has 13 amino acids. Trimming removed 7 bases from V and 1 base from J; junction bases left unmatched: 1. The CDR3 DNA reads as TGTGCCAGCACACTAGCGGGGTCCTACGAGCAGTACTTC. Translation gives CASTLAGSYEQYF.

The rearrangement uses TRBV25-1 and TRBJ2-1; a weak D match, TRBD2 (6 bases). The CDR3 covers 16 residues. Trimming stripped 3 bases from V and 5 bases from J, with 17 bases between. Per the germline V gene, CDR1 is MGHDK and CDR2 is SYGVNS. This chain's CDR3 is CASSDPRGSVDNEQFF. The CDR3 DNA is TGTGCCAGCAGTGACCCCCGGGGGAGTGTCGACAATGAGCAGTTCTTC.

The chain has TRBV2 and TRBJ2-5; D unclear. In germline, CDR1 is SNHLY, CDR2 FYNNEI. The CDR3 loop spans 15 amino acids. The ends were cut back, 5 bases at V and 0 bases at J, with 13 bases in the middle. CDR3 bases: TGTGCCAGCAGTTCCCGAGTGGGCTACCAAGAGACCCAGTACTTC. Translating gives CASSSRVGYQETQYF.

This sequence joins TRBV28 and TRBJ1-1; D remains ambiguous. This CDR3 is built from 18 residues. Germline CDR1 and CDR2: MDHEN and SYDVKM. V lost 1 base and J 1 base, leaving 19 bases between the germline ends. The CDR3 loop reads CASSLLIGPQLPNTEAFF. CDR3 nucleotide sequence: TGTGCCAGCAGTTTATTAATCGGGCCCCAACTCCCGAACACTGAAGCTTTCTTT.

This clone showed up just a few times. The V and J genes are TRBV5-6 and TRBJ1-2; a possible D gene is TRBD1 (5 bases). The V gene lost 1 base and the J gene lost 5 bases, with 15 bases spanning the gap. Looked up from germline, CDR1 is SGHDT and CDR2 is YYEEEE. This CDR3 comprises 15 residues. CDR3: CASSLSIRGFYGYTF. For the CDR3, the DNA is TGTGCCAGCAGCTTGAGTATTCGGGGGTTTTATGGCTACACCTTC.

This sequence joins TRBV7-2 and TRBJ2-1; 8 bases map to TRBD2. Unmatched junction bases numbered 15, after V lost 5 bases and J lost 6 bases. CDR3 length: 17 residues. Germline V gene data show CDR1 as SGHTA and CDR2 as FQGNSA. The CDR3 here is CASSLRQWPREGNEQFF. The CDR3 DNA sequence: TGTGCCAGCAGCCTTCGGCAGTGGCCACGGGAGGGCAATGAGCAGTTCTTC.

This clone was seen just once. The chain recombines TRBV7-9 with TRBJ2-2, with D possibly TRBD2 on 6 matching bases. The ends were cut back, 7 bases at V and 5 bases at J, with 17 bases in the middle. The germline gives CDR1 SEHNR, CDR2 FQNEAQ (reference sequence). This CDR3 is 15 amino acids long. The CDR3 is CASTPSIADTGELFF. CDR3 DNA: TGTGCCAGCACCCCCTCGATAGCGGATACCGGGGAGCTGTTTTTT. The full variable domain, with the rest looked up from reference TRBV7-9 and TRBJ2-2, is DTGVSQNPRHKITKRGQNVTFRCDPISEHNRLYWYRQTLGQGPEFLTYFQNEAQLEKSRLLSDRFSAERPKGSFSTLEIQRTEQGDSAMYLCASTPSIADTGELFFGEGSRLTVL.

The rearrangement uses TRBV10-3 and TRBJ1-4, with D perhaps TRBD1 (5 bases). With 2 bases removed from V and 5 bases from J, the gap between germline ends came to 9 bases. CDR1 is ENHRY, CDR2 SYGVKD, per germline. The CDR3 consists of 14 residues. This chain's CDR3 is CAISETGTNEKLFF. The CDR3 DNA reads TGTGCCATCAGTGAGACAGGTACCAATGAAAAACTGTTTTTT.

The chain links TRBV18 to TRBJ1-2; D unclear. The ends were cut back, 2 bases at V and 2 bases at J, with 15 bases in the middle. From germline, CDR1 is KGHSH and CDR2 LQKENI. This CDR3 spans 16 amino acids. The CDR3 sequence: CASSPDGAQTNYGYTF. CDR3 nucleotide sequence: TGTGCCAGCTCACCAGATGGCGCCCAGACAAACTATGGCTACACCTTC. The whole variable domain, remainder taken from reference TRBV18 and TRBJ1-2, is NAGVMQNPRHLVRRRGQEARLRCSPMKGHSHVYWYRQLPEEGLKFMVYLQKENIIDESGMPKERFSAEFPKEGPSILRIQQVVRGDSAAYFCASSPDGAQTNYGYTFGSGTRLTVV.

This clone was detected once. CDR3 sequence (DNA): TGTGCCAGCAGCCCTACCAGGGGGACCAACCGCAATGAGCAGTTCTTC. Its translation: CASSPTRGTNRNEQFF. The chain is built from TRBV7-6 and TRBJ2-1; TRBD1 matches 7 bases. Germline V gene sequence: CDR1 SGHVS, CDR2 FNYEAQ. V lost 5 bases and J lost 6; bases outside the gene matches: 13. CDR3 size: 16 residues.